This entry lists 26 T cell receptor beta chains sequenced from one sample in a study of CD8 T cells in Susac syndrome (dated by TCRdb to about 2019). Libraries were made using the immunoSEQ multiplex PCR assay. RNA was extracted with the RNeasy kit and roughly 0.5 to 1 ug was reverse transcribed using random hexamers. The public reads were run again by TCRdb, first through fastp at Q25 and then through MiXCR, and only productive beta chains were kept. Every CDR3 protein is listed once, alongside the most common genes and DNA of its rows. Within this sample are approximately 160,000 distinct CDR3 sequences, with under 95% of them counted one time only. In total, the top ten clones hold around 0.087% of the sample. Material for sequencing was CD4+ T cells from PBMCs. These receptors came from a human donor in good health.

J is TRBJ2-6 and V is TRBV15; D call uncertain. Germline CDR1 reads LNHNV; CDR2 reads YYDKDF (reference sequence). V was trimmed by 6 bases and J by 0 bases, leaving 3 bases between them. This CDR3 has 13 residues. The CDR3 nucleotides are TGTGCCACCAGTCTCTCTGGGGCCAACGTCCTGACTTTC. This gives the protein CATSLSGANVLTF.

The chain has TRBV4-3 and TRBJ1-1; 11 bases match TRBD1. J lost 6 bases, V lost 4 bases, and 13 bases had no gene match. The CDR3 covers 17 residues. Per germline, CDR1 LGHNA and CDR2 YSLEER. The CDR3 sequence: CASSRNSRGQGDAEAFF. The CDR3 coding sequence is TGCGCCAGCAGCCGAAATAGTAGGGGACAGGGGGATGCTGAAGCTTTCTTT.

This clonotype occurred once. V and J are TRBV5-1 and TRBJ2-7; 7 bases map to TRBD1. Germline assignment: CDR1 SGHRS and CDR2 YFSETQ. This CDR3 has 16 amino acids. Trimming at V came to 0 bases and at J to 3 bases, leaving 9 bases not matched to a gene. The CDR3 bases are TGCGCCAGCAGCTTGGTGTCCGGGACAGCCTACTACGAGCAGTACTTC. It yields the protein CASSLVSGTAYYEQYF.

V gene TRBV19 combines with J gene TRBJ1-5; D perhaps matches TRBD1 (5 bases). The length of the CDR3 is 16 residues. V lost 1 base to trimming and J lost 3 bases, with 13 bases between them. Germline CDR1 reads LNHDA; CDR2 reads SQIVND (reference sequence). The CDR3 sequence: CASSIVGAKLNQPQHF. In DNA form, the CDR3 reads TGTGCCAGTAGTATAGTAGGGGCAAAACTCAATCAGCCCCAGCATTTT. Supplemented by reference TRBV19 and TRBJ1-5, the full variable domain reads DGGITQSPKYLFRKEGQNVTLSCEQNLNHDAMYWYRQDPGQGLRLIYYSQIVNDFQKGDIAEGYSVSREKKESFPLTVTSAQKNPTAFYLCASSIVGAKLNQPQHFGDGTRLSIL.

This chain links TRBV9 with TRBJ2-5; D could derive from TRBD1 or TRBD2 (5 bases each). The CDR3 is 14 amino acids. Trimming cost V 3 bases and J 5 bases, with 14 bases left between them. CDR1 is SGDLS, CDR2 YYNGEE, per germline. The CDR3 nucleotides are TGTGCCAGCAGCGCTAGAGAGGGGAAGGAGACCCAGTACTTC. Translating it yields CASSAREGKETQYF.

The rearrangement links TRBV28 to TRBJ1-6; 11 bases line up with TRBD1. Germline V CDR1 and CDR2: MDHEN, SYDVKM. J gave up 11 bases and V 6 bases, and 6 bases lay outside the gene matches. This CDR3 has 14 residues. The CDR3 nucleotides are TGTGCCAGCAGGAGGACAGGGGGCGCGACACCCCTCCACTTT. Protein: CASRRTGGATPLHF.

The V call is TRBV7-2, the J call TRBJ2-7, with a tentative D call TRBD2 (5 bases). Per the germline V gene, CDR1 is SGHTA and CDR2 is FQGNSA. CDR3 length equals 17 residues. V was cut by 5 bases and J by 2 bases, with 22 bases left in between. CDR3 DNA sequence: TGTGCCAGCAGCAACGGGGTAGGCGAGGGTCGAGCCTACGAGCAGTACTTC. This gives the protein CASSNGVGEGRAYEQYF.

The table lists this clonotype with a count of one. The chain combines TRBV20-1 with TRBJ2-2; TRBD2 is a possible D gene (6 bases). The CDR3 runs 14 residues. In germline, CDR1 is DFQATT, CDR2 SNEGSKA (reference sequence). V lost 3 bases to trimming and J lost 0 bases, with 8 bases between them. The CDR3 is CSASGSANTGELFF. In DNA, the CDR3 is TGCAGTGCTAGCGGGAGCGCGAACACCGGGGAGCTGTTTTTT.

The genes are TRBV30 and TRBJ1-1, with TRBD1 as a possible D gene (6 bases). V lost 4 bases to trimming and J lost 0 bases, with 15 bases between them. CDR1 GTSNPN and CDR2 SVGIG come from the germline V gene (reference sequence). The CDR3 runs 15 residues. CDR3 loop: CAWNPGVFMNTEAFF. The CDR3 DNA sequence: TGTGCCTGGAACCCAGGGGTTTTCATGAACACTGAAGCTTTCTTT.

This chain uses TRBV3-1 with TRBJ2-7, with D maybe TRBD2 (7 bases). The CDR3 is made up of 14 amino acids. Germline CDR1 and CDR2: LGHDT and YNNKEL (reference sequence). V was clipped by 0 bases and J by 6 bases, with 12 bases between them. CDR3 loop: CASSQEYGGREQYF. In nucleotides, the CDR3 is TGTGCCAGCAGCCAAGAGTACGGGGGGCGCGAGCAGTACTTC.

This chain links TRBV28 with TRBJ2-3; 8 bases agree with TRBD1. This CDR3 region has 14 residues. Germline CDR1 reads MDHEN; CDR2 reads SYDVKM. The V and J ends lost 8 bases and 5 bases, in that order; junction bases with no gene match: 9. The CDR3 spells CASRIGQGKDTQYF. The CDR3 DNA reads TGTGCCAGCCGGATAGGACAGGGTAAAGATACGCAGTATTTT.

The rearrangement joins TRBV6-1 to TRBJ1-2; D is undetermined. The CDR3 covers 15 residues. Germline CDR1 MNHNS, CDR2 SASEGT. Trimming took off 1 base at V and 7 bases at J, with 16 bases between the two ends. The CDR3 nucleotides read TGTGCCAGCAGTGAAGTTTCAGGAAGGAAGGGTGGCTACACCTTC. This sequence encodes CASSEVSGRKGGYTF.

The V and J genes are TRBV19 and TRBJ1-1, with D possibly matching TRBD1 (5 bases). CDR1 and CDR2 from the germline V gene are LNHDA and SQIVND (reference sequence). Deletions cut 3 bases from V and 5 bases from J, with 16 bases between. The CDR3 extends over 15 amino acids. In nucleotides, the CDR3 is TGTGCCAGTAGTATTAGGTCGGGGCAAAGGACTGAAGCTTTCTTT. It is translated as CASSIRSGQRTEAFF.

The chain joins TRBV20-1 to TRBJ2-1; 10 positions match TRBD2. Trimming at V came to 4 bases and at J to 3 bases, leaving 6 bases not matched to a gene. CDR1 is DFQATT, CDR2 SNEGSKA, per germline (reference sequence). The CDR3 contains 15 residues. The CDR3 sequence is CSATPPSGGYNEQFF. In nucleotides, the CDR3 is TGCAGTGCTACTCCCCCTAGCGGGGGCTACAATGAGCAGTTCTTC.

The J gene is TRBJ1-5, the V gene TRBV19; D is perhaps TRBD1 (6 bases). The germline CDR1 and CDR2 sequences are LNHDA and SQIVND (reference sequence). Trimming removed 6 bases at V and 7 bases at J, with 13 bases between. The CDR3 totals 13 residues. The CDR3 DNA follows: TGTGCCAGTAGCCGACAGGACCCCCAGCCCCAGCATTTT. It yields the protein CASSRQDPQPQHF.

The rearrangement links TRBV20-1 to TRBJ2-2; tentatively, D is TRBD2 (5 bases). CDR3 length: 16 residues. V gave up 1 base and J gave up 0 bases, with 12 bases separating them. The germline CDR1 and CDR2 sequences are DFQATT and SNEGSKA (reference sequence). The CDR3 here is CSARGGAATNTGELFF. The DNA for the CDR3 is TGCAGTGCTAGAGGCGGAGCGGCTACGAACACCGGGGAGCTGTTTTTT.

CDR3 nucleotides: TGCGCCAGCAGTGAGTACGAGGATTGGAGCAATGAGCAGTTCTTC. Its translation is CASSEYEDWSNEQFF. This sequence joins TRBV10-2 and TRBJ2-1; D ambiguous. V was pared by 1 base and J by 6 bases, with 13 bases between. Germline values: CDR1 WSHSY, CDR2 SAAADI. This CDR3 comprises 15 residues.

CDR3: CASRKTGTSGAEQYF. The CDR3 DNA sequence: TGTGCCAGCAGGAAGACCGGGACTAGCGGAGCTGAGCAGTACTTC. This chain connects TRBV6-5 to TRBJ2-7; 11 bases fit TRBD2. CDR3 size: 15 residues. The germline V gene has CDR1 MNHEY and CDR2 SVGAGI. V shed 6 bases and J 7 bases; nucleotides not matched to a gene: 11.

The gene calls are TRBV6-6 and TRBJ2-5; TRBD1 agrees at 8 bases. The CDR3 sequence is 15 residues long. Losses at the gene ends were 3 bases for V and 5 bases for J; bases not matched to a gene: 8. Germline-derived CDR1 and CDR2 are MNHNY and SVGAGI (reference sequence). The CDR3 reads CASSYLGQGDETQYF. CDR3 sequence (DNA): TGTGCCAGCAGTTATTTAGGACAGGGTGATGAGACCCAGTACTTC.

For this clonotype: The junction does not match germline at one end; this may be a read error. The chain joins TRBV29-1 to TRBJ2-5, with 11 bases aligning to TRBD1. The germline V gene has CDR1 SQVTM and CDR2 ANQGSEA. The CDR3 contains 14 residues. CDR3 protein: CSVERTGGLEAQYF. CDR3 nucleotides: TGCAGCGTTGAAAGGACAGGGGGCTTAGAGGCCCAGTACTTC.

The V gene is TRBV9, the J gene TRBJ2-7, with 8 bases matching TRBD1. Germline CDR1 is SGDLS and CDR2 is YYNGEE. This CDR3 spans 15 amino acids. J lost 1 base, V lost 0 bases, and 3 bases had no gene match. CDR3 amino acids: CASSVGGQASYEQYF. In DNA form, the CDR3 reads TGTGCCAGCAGCGTAGGGGGACAGGCATCCTACGAGCAGTACTTC. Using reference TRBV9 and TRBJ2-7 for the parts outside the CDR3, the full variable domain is DSGVTQTPKHLITATGQRVTLRCSPRSGDLSVYWYQQSLDQGLQFLIQYYNGEERAKGNILERFSAQQFPDLHSELNLSSLELGDSALYFCASSVGGQASYEQYFGPGTRLTVT.

For the CDR3, the DNA is TGCGCCAGCAGCTTGGACGTTGAGCAGTTCTTC. Amino acids: CASSLDVEQFF. The rearrangement uses TRBV5-1 and TRBJ2-1; D unresolved. The V gene lost 0 bases and the J gene lost 9 bases, with 4 bases spanning the gap. The CDR3 consists of 11 residues. In germline, CDR1 is SGHRS, CDR2 YFSETQ.

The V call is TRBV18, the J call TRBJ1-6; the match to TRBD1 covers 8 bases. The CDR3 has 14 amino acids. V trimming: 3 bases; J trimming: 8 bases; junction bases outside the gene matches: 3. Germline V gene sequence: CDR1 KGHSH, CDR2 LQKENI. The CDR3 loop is CASSPTGQDSPLHF. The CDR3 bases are TGTGCCAGCTCACCTACGGGACAGGATTCACCCCTCCACTTT.

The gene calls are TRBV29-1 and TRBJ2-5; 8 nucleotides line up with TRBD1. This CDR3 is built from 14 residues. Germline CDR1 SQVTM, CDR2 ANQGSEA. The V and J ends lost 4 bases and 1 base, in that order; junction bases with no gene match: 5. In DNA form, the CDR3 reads TGCAGCGTTGTTATGGGGACAGGCCAAGAGACCCAGTACTTC. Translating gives CSVVMGTGQETQYF. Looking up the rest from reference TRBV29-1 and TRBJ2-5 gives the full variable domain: SAVISQKPSRDICQRGTSLTIQCQVDSQVTMMFWYRQQPGQSLTLIATANQGSEATYESGFVIDKFPISRPNLTFSTLTVSNMSPEDSSIYLCSVVMGTGQETQYFGPGTRLLVL.

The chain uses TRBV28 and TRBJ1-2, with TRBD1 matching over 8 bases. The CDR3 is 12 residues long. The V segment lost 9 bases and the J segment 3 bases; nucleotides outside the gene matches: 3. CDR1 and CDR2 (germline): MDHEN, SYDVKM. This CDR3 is CASTDRDYGYTF. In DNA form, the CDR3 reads TGTGCCAGTACGGACAGGGACTATGGCTACACCTTC.

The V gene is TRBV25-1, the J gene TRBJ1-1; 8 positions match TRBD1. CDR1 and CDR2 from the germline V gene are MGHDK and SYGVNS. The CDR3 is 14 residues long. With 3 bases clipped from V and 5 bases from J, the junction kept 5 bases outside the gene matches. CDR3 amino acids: CASSESRGRTEAFF. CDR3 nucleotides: TGTGCCAGCAGTGAGAGCAGGGGGCGAACTGAAGCTTTCTTT.